One and the same sample provided the 3 T cell receptor beta chains below, sequenced in a study of blood T cell repertoires in COVID-19. Data came from immunoSEQ multiplex PCR; TCRdb stores just in-frame clones and leaves some out. The top ten hold about 4% of the sample, which has over 130,000 clones, about 85% seen once. What was sequenced was peripheral blood. These TCRs come from a woman in her sixties or seventies with active or convalescent COVID-19.

This rearrangement joins TRBV5-1 to TRBJ2-7; D is possibly TRBD2 (6 bases). The ends were cut back, 4 bases at V and 4 bases at J, with 21 bases in the middle. The CDR3 is 16 amino acids. Germline V gene data show CDR1 as SGHRS and CDR2 as YFSETQ. CDR3 in amino acids: CASSPGSGKAGYEQYF. The DNA for the CDR3 is TGCGCCAGCAGCCCTGGGTCAGGGAAGGCGGGATACGAGCAGTACTTC.

This rearrangement joins TRBV10-3 to TRBJ1-1, with D possibly TRBD1 on 6 matching bases. Germline V gives CDR1 ENHRY, CDR2 SYGVKD. The CDR3 length is 14 residues. The V and J ends lost 1 base and 3 bases respectively, with 9 bases between them. The CDR3, as DNA: TGTGCCATCAGTGAGTTTGGGGGCGACACTGAAGCTTTCTTT. It is translated as CAISEFGGDTEAFF.

The rearrangement joins TRBV6-2 or TRBV6-3 to TRBJ2-1, with 14 bases lining up with TRBD2. Unmatched junction bases numbered 4, after V lost 6 bases and J lost 0 bases. Germline CDR1 MNHEY, CDR2 SVGEGT. The CDR3 length is 17 residues. The CDR3 here is CASSRGLAGGSYNEQFF. In DNA form, the CDR3 reads TGTGCCAGCAGCCGTGGACTAGCGGGGGGCTCCTACAATGAGCAGTTCTTC.